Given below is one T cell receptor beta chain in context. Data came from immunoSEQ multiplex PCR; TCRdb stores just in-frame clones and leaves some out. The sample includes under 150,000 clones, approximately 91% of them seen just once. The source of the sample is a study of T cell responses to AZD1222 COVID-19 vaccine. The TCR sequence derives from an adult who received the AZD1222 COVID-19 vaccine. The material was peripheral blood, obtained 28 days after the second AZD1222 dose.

The DNA for the CDR3 is TGTGCCAGCAGCCTCAGAAGGGGCCAGGATAATTCACCCCTCCACTTT. Its protein product is CASSLRRGQDNSPLHF. The chain recombines TRBV9 with TRBJ1-6, with a tentative D call TRBD1 (5 bases). Trimming pared 4 bases from V and 5 bases from J, leaving 16 bases between. CDR1 and CDR2 (germline): SGDLS, YYNGEE. CDR3 length: 16 amino acids.